This T cell receptor beta chain comes out of a study of cytomegalovirus exposure and HLA in healthy donors. On this clone itself: Its antigen is undetermined.

General study results and limits: Confirmation in vitro established that three CMV-associated chains were specific for CMV antigens. The investigators catalogued 150 to 200 TCR beta chains as cytomegalovirus-associated.

V dropped 5 bases and J dropped 0 bases, with 26 bases sitting between them. CDR1 MNHEY and CDR2 SMNVEV come from the germline V gene (reference sequence). This CDR3 comprises 20 residues. TCRdb's table, derived via immunoSEQ multiplex PCR, lists solely in-frame clones and lacks some. The sample shows 200,000 or so clones, about 90% of them seen only once. This chain uses TRBV27 with TRBJ1-3, with D possibly matching TRBD1 (6 bases). The TCR originated in a woman under 30 in good health and CMV-seronegative. What was sequenced was PBMCs. The CDR3 reads CASSPTLGTTSPDSGNTIYF. The CDR3 nucleotides are TGTGCCAGCAGTCCAACATTGGGGACAACCTCTCCGGACTCTGGAAACACCATATATTTT.